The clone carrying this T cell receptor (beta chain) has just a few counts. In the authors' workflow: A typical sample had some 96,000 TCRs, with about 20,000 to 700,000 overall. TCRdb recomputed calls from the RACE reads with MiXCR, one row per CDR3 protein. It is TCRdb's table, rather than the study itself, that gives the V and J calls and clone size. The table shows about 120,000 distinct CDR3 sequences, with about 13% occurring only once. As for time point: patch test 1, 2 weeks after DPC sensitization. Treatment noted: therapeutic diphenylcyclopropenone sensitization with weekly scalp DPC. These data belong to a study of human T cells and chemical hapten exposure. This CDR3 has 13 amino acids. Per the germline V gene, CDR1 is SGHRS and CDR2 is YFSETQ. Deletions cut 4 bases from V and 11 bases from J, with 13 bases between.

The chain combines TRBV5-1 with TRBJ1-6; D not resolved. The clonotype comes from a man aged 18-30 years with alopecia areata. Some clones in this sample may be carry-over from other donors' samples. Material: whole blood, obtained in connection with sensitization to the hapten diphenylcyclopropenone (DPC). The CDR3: CASSPGFVPPLHF. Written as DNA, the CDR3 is TGCGCCAGCAGCCCGGGTTTTGTGCCACCCCTCCACTTT.